This T cell receptor (beta chain) was recorded in a study of CD8 T cells in ankylosing spondylitis. As the method for making TCR beta libraries, quantitative 5'-RACE with molecular barcodes was used. TCRdb reprocessed the 5' RACE reads via MiXCR and lists one record per CDR3 protein. Of some 100,000 distinct CDR3 sequences listed, about 8.5% are singletons. This CDR3 region has 12 residues. V lost 6 bases to trimming and J lost 0 bases, with 6 bases between them. Germline CDR1 reads MNHEY; CDR2 reads SMNVEV (reference sequence). Overall study results and limits: Roughly eight highly homologous variants made up a TCR beta motif that seemed to typify ankylosing spondylitis blood. As reported, disease-linked clones showed significant enrichment in matched ankylosing spondylitis synovial fluid.

In this sample, this clonotype turned up many times. What it recognizes is unknown. V and J are TRBV27 and TRBJ2-7, with D unclear. The sequence was obtained from a male donor with ankylosing spondylitis or in good health (not recorded which). The specimen was blood, either unsorted or a sorted T cell fraction (not recorded which). The CDR3 DNA sequence: TGTGCCAGCAGATCGAGCTCCTACGAGCAGTACTTC. Translation gives CASRSSSYEQYF.